This T cell receptor (beta chain) was documented in a study of identical twins. Study-wide results and caveats: The authors drew conclusions from cross-sectional statistical analysis rather than following the same donors.

There are a few counts of this clonotype. Its antigen is not identified. The V end lost 0 bases, the J end lost 2 bases, and 13 bases lay between the germline ends. There are 15 residues in the CDR3. The germline gives CDR1 DFQATT, CDR2 SNEGSKA (reference sequence). In TCRdb, the 5' RACE reads were re-called with MiXCR into one record per CDR3 protein. The sample has 450,000 or so distinct CDR3 sequences; 24% are singletons. These data also featured in a second study, about T cells expressing NK-cell markers. That paper adds: Seven of eight sequenced donors tested HCMV-seropositive; one tested seronegative.

Source material: CD4+ T cells sorted from blood. The chain combines TRBV20-1 with TRBJ2-5; D is possibly TRBD2 (6 bases). This clonotype was sampled from a woman aged 18-29 years in good health. CDR3 loop: CSAREPRGNQETQYF. Here the CDR3 DNA reads TGCAGTGCTAGAGAACCGCGGGGCAATCAAGAGACCCAGTACTTC.